Given below is one TCR beta chain in context. No antigen is known for it. Clones were read by immunoSEQ multiplex PCR, and TCRdb kept only the in-frame ones, dropping some. Counted here are 150,000 to 200,000 clones, 85% occurring once; the ten biggest clones make up around a sixth. This record belongs to a study of cytomegalovirus exposure and HLA in healthy donors. Study-level points and caveats: Listed as cytomegalovirus-associated were 170 or so TCR beta chains. Under in vitro conditions, a few CMV-associated chains were confirmed as specific for CMV antigens. TCR clusters originating in the first cohort tended to co-occur in the 100 to 150 validation repertoires, according to a later analysis.

The source is a man younger than 35 in good health and CMV-seropositive. Sequenced: PBMCs.

The CDR3 here is CASSSQGALVGNYGYTF. As DNA, the CDR3 is TGTGCCAGCAGTTCCCAGGGGGCGCTAGTAGGGAACTATGGCTACACCTTC. This chain joins TRBV27 and TRBJ1-2; 8 bases agree with TRBD1. The CDR3 runs to 17 residues. Germline V CDR1 and CDR2: MNHEY, SMNVEV (reference sequence). J lost 2 bases, V lost 4 bases, and 12 bases had no gene match.